These 20 T cell receptor beta chains originate from one sample sequenced in a study of T cells in Graves' hyperthyroidism and ophthalmopathy. It was RNA transcripts that yielded the amplified TCR beta CDR3 regions. Initially, a first-round RT-PCR of the TCR CDR3 employed the HTBI primer set. Each CDR3 protein is one row after TCRdb ran MiXCR on the multiplex PCR reads. The sample holds hundreds of thousands of distinct CDR3 sequences, roughly 15% seen once. The sample was blood. These receptor sequences come from a young woman with Graves' ophthalmopathy.

This clonotype was counted ten times or more. The chain employs TRBV10-3 and TRBJ2-2, with D maybe TRBD1 (6 bases). Trimming took off 8 bases at V and 6 bases at J, with 13 bases between the two ends. From germline, CDR1 is ENHRY and CDR2 SYGVKD. The CDR3 runs to 13 residues. The CDR3 sequence: CAIGEQGAGELFF. CDR3 in DNA: TGTGCCATCGGAGAACAGGGTGCCGGGGAGCTGTTTTTT.

This clonotype occurred many times. The chain is built from TRBV6-1 and TRBJ2-7, with D possibly being TRBD1 or TRBD2 (6 bases each). The CDR3 covers 14 residues. V was cut by 5 bases and J by 3 bases, with 14 bases left in between. In germline, CDR1 is MNHNS, CDR2 SASEGT. The CDR3 region is CASSRGAGNYEQYF. In nucleotides, the CDR3 is TGTGCCAGCAGTAGGGGGGCCGGTAACTACGAGCAGTACTTC.

This clonotype was seen at least ten times. This chain connects TRBV2 to TRBJ1-2; tentative D call: TRBD1 (5 bases). V shed 10 bases and J shed 8 bases, with 20 bases lying between them. The CDR3 consists of 13 residues. Germline values: CDR1 SNHLY, CDR2 FYNNEI. Written as DNA, the CDR3 is TGTGCCACCCCCATCCCAGGGAAACGAGGCTACACCTTC. It yields the protein CATPIPGKRGYTF. Together with reference TRBV2 and TRBJ1-2, the CDR3 gives the full variable domain: EPEVTQTPSHQVTQMGQEVILRCVPISNHLYFYWYRQILGQKVEFLVSFYNNEISEKSEIFDDQFSVERPDGSNFTLKIRSTKLEDSAMYFCATPIPGKRGYTFGSGTRLTVV.

This clonotype has only a few counts. This CDR3 reads CASSIGGREQYF. In nucleotides, the CDR3 is TGTGCCAGTAGTATCGGTGGCCGGGAGCAGTACTTC. V gene TRBV19 combines with J gene TRBJ2-7; D is undetermined. The V gene's germline CDR1 is LNHDA and CDR2 SQIVND (reference sequence). The V end was cut by 3 bases, the J end by 7 bases, with 10 bases between. The CDR3 runs 12 residues.

This clonotype was counted at least ten times. V usage is TRBV6-2 or TRBV6-3 and J usage is TRBJ2-5, with 8 bases identical to TRBD2. V trimming: 11 bases; J trimming: 5 bases; junction bases outside the gene matches: 10. Germline CDR1 MNHEY, CDR2 SVGEGT. This CDR3 has 13 amino acids. The CDR3 DNA is TGTGCCGCCCGACGGGGGGGCGGCGAGACCCAGTACTTC. Its protein product is CAARRGGGETQYF.

This clonotype was observed a few times. The V gene is TRBV18, the J gene TRBJ2-7, with D perhaps TRBD1 (6 bases). Germline CDR1 and CDR2: KGHSH and LQKENI. With 3 bases removed from V and 2 bases from J, the gap between germline ends came to 20 bases. The CDR3 sequence is 17 residues long. The CDR3 bases are TGTGCCAGCTCACCTGGGACACTAGATGGGGGCGCCTACGAGCAGTACTTC. This translates into CASSPGTLDGGAYEQYF.

At least ten counts were recorded for this clonotype. The chain recombines TRBV4-1 with TRBJ1-3; no firm D call. The CDR3 is 16 residues long. V gave up 1 base and J gave up 0 bases, with 10 bases separating them. Looked up from germline, CDR1 is MGHRA and CDR2 is YSYEKL. In DNA form, the CDR3 reads TGCGCCAGCAGCCAAGCCAACTCAAACTCTGGAAACACCATATATTTT. This codes for CASSQANSNSGNTIYF.

At least ten counts were recorded for this clonotype. J is TRBJ1-1 and V is TRBV7-8, with D perhaps matching TRBD1 (6 bases). This CDR3 spans 14 amino acids. Trimming cost V 3 bases and J 3 bases, with 11 bases left between them. Looked up from germline, CDR1 is SGHVS and CDR2 is FQNEAQ. The CDR3 loop reads CASSLSRGDTEAFF. The CDR3 DNA is TGTGCCAGCAGCTTGAGCAGGGGTGACACTGAAGCTTTCTTT.

This clonotype was observed many times. The chain links TRBV20-1 to TRBJ2-7, with 7 bases matching TRBD2. This CDR3 comprises 15 residues. The germline V gene encodes CDR1 DFQATT and CDR2 SNEGSKA (reference sequence). The V gene end was trimmed by 4 bases and the J gene end by 2 bases; junction bases not matched to a gene: 11. The CDR3 sequence: CSATPSSGVTYEQYF. The DNA of the CDR3 is TGCAGTGCTACGCCCTCTAGCGGAGTTACCTACGAGCAGTACTTC.

At least ten counts were recorded for this clonotype. The J gene is TRBJ1-1, the V gene TRBV2; 8 bases are shared with TRBD1. This CDR3 is built from 15 residues. The junction had 3 bases not matched to a gene; V was cut back by 2 bases and J by 1 base. Germline lookup yields CDR1 SNHLY and CDR2 FYNNEI. The CDR3 DNA reads TGTGCCAGCAGTGAACAGGGGGCGAGGAACACTGAAGCTTTCTTT. Protein: CASSEQGARNTEAFF. The entire variable domain, with the rest obtained from reference TRBV2 and TRBJ1-1, is as follows: EPEVTQTPSHQVTQMGQEVILRCVPISNHLYFYWYRQILGQKVEFLVSFYNNEISEKSEIFDDQFSVERPDGSNFTLKIRSTKLEDSAMYFCASSEQGARNTEAFFGQGTRLTVV.

At least ten counts were recorded for this clonotype. The V gene is TRBV5-6, the J gene TRBJ1-1, with a possible D match to TRBD1 (5 bases). The germline V and J ends were trimmed by 4 bases and 6 bases, with 16 bases remaining between them. The germline CDR1 and CDR2 sequences are SGHDT and YYEEEE. The CDR3 contains 14 residues. The CDR3 here is CASSVAGRVSEAFF. CDR3 sequence (DNA): TGTGCCAGCAGCGTCGCAGGGCGGGTTTCTGAAGCTTTCTTT.

This clonotype was recorded many times. The CDR3 loop reads CASSSFSSRTRTYEQYF. CDR3 bases: TGTGCCAGCAGCTCGTTCTCCTCTCGGACCCGGACCTACGAGCAGTACTTC. The chain combines TRBV6-1 with TRBJ2-7, with D hard to call. The germline V gene encodes CDR1 MNHNS and CDR2 SASEGT. V was clipped by 6 bases and J by 2 bases, with 23 bases between them. The length of the CDR3 is 17 residues.

This clonotype has ten or more counts. The genes are TRBV10-3 and TRBJ1-2; 10 bases fit TRBD1. Germline values: CDR1 ENHRY, CDR2 SYGVKD. Trimming cost V 6 bases and J 2 bases; bases outside gene matches: 6. The CDR3 has 15 amino acids. CDR3 amino acids: CAIRGQGSFNYGYTF. In DNA, the CDR3 is TGTGCCATCAGGGGACAGGGGAGCTTCAACTATGGCTACACCTTC.

This clonotype has at least ten counts. This sequence joins TRBV20-1 and TRBJ2-7; 7 positions match TRBD2. In germline, CDR1 is DFQATT, CDR2 SNEGSKA (reference sequence). The CDR3 spans 15 residues. J was trimmed by 5 bases and V by 0 bases; bases with no gene match: 10. The CDR3 here is CSARDHAGVGHEQYF. In DNA, the CDR3 is TGCAGTGCTAGAGATCACGCGGGAGTGGGGCACGAGCAGTACTTC.

This clonotype was counted many times. This chain uses TRBV20-1 with TRBJ2-5; tentative D call: TRBD1 (5 bases). CDR1 is DFQATT and CDR2 is SNEGSKA in the germline V gene (reference sequence). The V gene lost 6 bases and the J gene lost 1 base, with 15 bases spanning the gap. This CDR3 has 14 residues. In nucleotides, the CDR3 is TGCAGTGCCCTAGGCACAGGATTCCAAGAGACCCAGTACTTC. It is translated as CSALGTGFQETQYF.

With regard to this clonotype: This could be a read error, since a much larger clone is one nucleotide away. V gene TRBV29-1 combines with J gene TRBJ1-2; D may be TRBD1 (6 bases). The V gene's germline CDR1 is SQVTM and CDR2 ANQGSEA. The CDR3 is 14 amino acids. The V end lost 3 bases, the J end lost 6 bases, and 17 bases lay between the germline ends. CDR3 bases: TGCAGCGTTGATTGGCGGGGGCGAAGGGATGGCTACACCTTC. It is translated as CSVDWRGRRDGYTF.

This clonotype was found many times. The CDR3 nucleotides are TGTGCCAGCAGTTTCGACAGGGGGAAGACTACGCAGTATTTT. Translation gives CASSFDRGKTTQYF. The V and J genes are TRBV7-6 and TRBJ2-3, with 9 bases aligning to TRBD1. V trimming: 6 bases; J trimming: 8 bases; junction bases outside the gene matches: 9. The germline V gene encodes CDR1 SGHVS and CDR2 FNYEAQ. The CDR3 extends over 14 amino acids.

At least ten counts were recorded for this clonotype. The chain uses TRBV6-2 or TRBV6-3 and TRBJ1-1; D unresolved. CDR1 and CDR2 (germline): MNHEY, SVGEGT. V was clipped by 5 bases and J by 0 bases, with 10 bases between them. This CDR3 is built from 14 residues. The CDR3 DNA is TGTGCCAGCAGTACTCGGACGGTGAACACTGAAGCTTTCTTT. Its protein product is CASSTRTVNTEAFF.

The chain combines TRBV4-1 with TRBJ2-3; 7 bases agree with TRBD1. This CDR3 comprises 16 residues. From germline, CDR1 is MGHRA and CDR2 YSYEKL. The junction had 6 bases not matched to a gene; V was cut back by 1 base and J by 2 bases. The CDR3 sequence: CASSQGRGGTTDTQYF. CDR3 coding DNA: TGCGCCAGCAGCCAAGGCAGAGGGGGCACCACAGATACGCAGTATTTT.

This clonotype was picked up many times. The chain uses TRBV18 and TRBJ2-7; 13 positions match TRBD2. This CDR3 spans 16 amino acids. After removal of 2 bases from V and 7 bases from J, the junction contained 8 bases not matched to a gene. Germline lookup yields CDR1 KGHSH and CDR2 LQKENI. CDR3 protein: CASSPFVSGLAGEQYF. The CDR3 DNA reads TGTGCCAGCTCACCATTCGTCTCGGGACTAGCGGGAGAGCAGTACTTC.